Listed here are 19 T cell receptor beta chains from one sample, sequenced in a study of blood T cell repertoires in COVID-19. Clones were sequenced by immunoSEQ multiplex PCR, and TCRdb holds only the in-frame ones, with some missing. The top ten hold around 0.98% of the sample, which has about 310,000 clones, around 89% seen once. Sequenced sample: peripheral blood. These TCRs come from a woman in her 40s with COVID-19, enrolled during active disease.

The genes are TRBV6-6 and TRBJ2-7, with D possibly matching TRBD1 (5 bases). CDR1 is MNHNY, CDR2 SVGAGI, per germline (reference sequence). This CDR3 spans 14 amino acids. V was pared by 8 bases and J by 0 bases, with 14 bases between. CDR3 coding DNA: TGTGCCAGCTCCCCAGGGTTTCTCTCCTACGAGCAGTACTTC. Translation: CASSPGFLSYEQYF.

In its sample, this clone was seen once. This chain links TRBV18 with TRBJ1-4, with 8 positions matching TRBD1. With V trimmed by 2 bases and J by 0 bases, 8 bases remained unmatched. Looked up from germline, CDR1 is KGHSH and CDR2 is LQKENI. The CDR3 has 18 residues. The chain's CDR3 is CASSPATGGRTTNEKLFF. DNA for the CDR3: TGTGCCAGCTCACCAGCAACAGGGGGACGGACAACTAATGAAAAACTGTTTTTT.

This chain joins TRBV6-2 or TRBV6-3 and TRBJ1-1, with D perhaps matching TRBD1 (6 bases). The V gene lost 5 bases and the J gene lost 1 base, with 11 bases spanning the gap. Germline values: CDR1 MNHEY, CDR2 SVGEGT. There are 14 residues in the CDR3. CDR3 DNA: TGTGCCAGCAGTGGGAACAGGGCGAACACTGAAGCTTTCTTT. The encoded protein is CASSGNRANTEAFF.

The CDR3 spells CASSLFNRGYTF. CDR3 in DNA: TGTGCCAGCAGCTTATTTAACAGGGGCTACACCTTC. V gene TRBV7-2 combines with J gene TRBJ1-2; TRBD1 is a possible D gene (5 bases). The length of the CDR3 is 12 residues. The germline V and J ends were trimmed by 2 bases and 8 bases, with 9 bases remaining between them. The germline V gene has CDR1 SGHTA and CDR2 FQGNSA. The complete variable domain, with remaining parts taken from reference TRBV7-2 and TRBJ1-2, reads GAGVSQSPSNKVTEKGKDVELRCDPISGHTALYWYRQSLGQGLEFLIYFQGNSAPDKSGLPSDRFSAERTGGSVSTLTIQRTQQEDSAVYLCASSLFNRGYTFGSGTRLTVV.

The CDR3 reads CASSVGVAGGLADTQYF. CDR3 in DNA: TGTGCCAGCAGCGTAGGGGTAGCGGGGGGCCTAGCAGATACGCAGTATTTT. The genes are TRBV9 and TRBJ2-3; 10 positions match TRBD2. The CDR3 runs 17 residues. After removal of 0 bases from V and 4 bases from J, the junction contained 8 bases not matched to a gene. Germline V lookup: CDR1 SGDLS, CDR2 YYNGEE. Looking up the rest from reference TRBV9 and TRBJ2-3 gives the full variable domain: DSGVTQTPKHLITATGQRVTLRCSPRSGDLSVYWYQQSLDQGLQFLIQYYNGEERAKGNILERFSAQQFPDLHSELNLSSLELGDSALYFCASSVGVAGGLADTQYFGPGTRLTVL.

In DNA, the CDR3 is TGTGCCAGCAGTTACTCGATAGCCTTGAATTCACCCCTCCACTTT. It codes for CASSYSIALNSPLHF. The chain carries TRBV6-5 and TRBJ1-6, with D uncertain. V lost 0 bases and J lost 7, with 10 bases in between. This CDR3 has 15 amino acids. Germline CDR1 MNHEY, CDR2 SVGAGI.

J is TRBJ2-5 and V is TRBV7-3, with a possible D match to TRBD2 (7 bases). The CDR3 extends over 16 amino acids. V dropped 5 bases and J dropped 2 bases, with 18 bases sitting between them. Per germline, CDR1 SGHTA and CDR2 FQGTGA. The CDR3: CASSPRRGGPQETQYF. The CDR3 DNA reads TGTGCCAGCAGCCCAAGGCGCGGGGGCCCTCAAGAGACCCAGTACTTC. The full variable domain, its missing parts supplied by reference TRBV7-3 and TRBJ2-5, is GAGVSQTPSNKVTEKGKYVELRCDPISGHTALYWYRQSLGQGPEFLIYFQGTGAADDSGLPNDRFFAVRPEGSVSTLKIQRTERGDSAVYLCASSPRRGGPQETQYFGPGTRLLVL.

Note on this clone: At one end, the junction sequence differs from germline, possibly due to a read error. Here the CDR3 reads CASSYNVGPGELFF. CDR3 DNA sequence: TGTGCTAGCAGCTATAACGTGGGGCCCGGGGAGCTGTTTTTT. V and J are TRBV7-7 and TRBJ2-2, with a weak D call TRBD1 (5 bases). CDR1 and CDR2 (germline): SSHAT, FNYEAQ (reference sequence). The CDR3 consists of 14 residues.

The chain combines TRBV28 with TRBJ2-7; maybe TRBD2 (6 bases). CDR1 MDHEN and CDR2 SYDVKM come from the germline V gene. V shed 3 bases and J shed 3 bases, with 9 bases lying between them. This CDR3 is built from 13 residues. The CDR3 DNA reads TGTGCCAGCAGTTTCGGGGGTCACTACGAGCAGTACTTC. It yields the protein CASSFGGHYEQYF. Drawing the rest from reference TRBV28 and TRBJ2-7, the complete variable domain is DVKVTQSSRYLVKRTGEKVFLECVQDMDHENMFWYRQDPGLGLRLIYFSYDVKMKEKGDIPEGYSVSREKKERFSLILESASTNQTSMYLCASSFGGHYEQYFGPGTRLTVT.

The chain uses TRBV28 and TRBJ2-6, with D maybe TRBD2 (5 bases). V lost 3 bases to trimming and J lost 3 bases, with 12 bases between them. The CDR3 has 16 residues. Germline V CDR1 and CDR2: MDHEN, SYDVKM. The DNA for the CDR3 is TGTGCCAGCAGTTTCCTCCGAGGAGGTGGGGCCAACGTCCTGACTTTC. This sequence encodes CASSFLRGGGANVLTF.

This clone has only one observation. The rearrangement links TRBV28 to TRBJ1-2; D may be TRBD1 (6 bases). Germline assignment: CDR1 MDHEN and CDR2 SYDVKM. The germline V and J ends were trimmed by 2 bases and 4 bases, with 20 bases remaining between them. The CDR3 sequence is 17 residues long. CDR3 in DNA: TGTGCCAGCAGTTTAGTTTCACAGGGCCAGGGTCCCTATGGCTACACCTTC. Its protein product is CASSLVSQGQGPYGYTF.

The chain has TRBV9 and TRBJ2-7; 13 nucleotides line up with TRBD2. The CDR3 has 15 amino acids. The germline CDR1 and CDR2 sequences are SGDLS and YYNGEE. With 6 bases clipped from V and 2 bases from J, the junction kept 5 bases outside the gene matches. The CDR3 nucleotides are TGTGCCAGCACCAGGACTAGCGGGAGCGCCTACGAGCAGTACTTC. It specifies CASTRTSGSAYEQYF.

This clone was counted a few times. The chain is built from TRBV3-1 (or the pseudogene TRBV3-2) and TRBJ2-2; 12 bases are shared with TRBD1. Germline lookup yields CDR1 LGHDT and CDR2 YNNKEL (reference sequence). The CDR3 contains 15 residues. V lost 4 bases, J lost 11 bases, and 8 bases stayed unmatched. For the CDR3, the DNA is TGTGCCAGCAGCCCCGGGACAGGGGGCGAGCCCGAGCTGTTTTTT. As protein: CASSPGTGGEPELFF.

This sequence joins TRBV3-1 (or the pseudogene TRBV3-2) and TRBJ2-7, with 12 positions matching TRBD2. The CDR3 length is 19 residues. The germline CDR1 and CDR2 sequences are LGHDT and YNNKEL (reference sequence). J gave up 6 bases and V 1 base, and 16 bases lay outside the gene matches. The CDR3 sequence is CASSQGRCTLAGGPLEQYF. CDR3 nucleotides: TGTGCCAGCAGCCAAGGAAGATGTACCCTAGCGGGGGGGCCACTCGAGCAGTACTTC.

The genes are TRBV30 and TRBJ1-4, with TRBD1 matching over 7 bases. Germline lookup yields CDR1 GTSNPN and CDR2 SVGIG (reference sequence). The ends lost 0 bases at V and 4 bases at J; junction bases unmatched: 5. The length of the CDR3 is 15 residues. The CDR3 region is CAWSVLGGINEKLFF. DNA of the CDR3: TGTGCCTGGAGTGTACTAGGGGGCATTAATGAAAAACTGTTTTTT.

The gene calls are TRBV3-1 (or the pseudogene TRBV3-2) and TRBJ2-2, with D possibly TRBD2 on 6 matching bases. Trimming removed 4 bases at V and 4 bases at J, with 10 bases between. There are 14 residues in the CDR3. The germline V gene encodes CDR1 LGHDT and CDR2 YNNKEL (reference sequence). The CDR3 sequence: CASSPGTFTGELFF. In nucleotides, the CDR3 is TGTGCCAGCAGCCCTGGGACTTTCACCGGGGAGCTGTTTTTT.

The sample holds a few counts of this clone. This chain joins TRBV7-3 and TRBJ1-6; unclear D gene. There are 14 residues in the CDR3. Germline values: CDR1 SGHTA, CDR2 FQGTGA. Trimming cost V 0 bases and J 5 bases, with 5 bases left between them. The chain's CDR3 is CASSLTANNSPLHF. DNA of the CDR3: TGTGCCAGCAGCTTAACCGCTAATAATTCACCCCTCCACTTT.

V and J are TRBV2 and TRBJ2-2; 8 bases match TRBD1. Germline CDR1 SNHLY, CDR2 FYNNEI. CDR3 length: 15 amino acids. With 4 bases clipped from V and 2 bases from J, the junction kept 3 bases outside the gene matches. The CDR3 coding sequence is TGTGCCAGCAGTGGGACAGGGCCCAACACCGGGGAGCTGTTTTTT. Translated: CASSGTGPNTGELFF.

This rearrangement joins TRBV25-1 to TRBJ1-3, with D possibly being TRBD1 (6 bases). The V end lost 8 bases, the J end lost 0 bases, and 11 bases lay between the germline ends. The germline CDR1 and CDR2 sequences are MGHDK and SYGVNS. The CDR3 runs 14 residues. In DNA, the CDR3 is TGTGCCAGCGAGGACAGAAACTCTGGAAACACCATATATTTT. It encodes CASEDRNSGNTIYF.